The present entry profiles one TCR beta chain with its context. Sequencing used immunoSEQ multiplex PCR; TCRdb keeps in-frame clones, though not all of them. The table has about 400,000 clones, around 89% seen once. The entry originates in a study of Ad26.COV2.S vaccination and SARS-CoV-2 variants. Background on the study: By the intramuscular route, Ad26.COV2.S was given once, or twice 56 days apart.

Treatment described: roughly 19 received Ad26.COV2.S at low or high dose, single or two shots; about 5 received placebo; per-sample allocation not given. Vaccine and placebo recipients were sampled on day 63 after the first injection. At a Boston site, the person donating was an adult of 18-55 years. Losses at the gene ends were 1 base for V and 4 bases for J; bases not matched to a gene: 7. Germline loops: CDR1 MGHRA, CDR2 YSYEKL. This CDR3 is 17 amino acids long. This chain links TRBV4-1 with TRBJ2-5; 12 bases align to TRBD1. The sequencing here drew on peripheral blood, taken in a trial of Ad26.COV2.S vaccine versus placebo. The clonotype originates from a person between 18 and 59 years old who received the Ad26.COV2.S COVID-19 vaccine or a placebo. This CDR3 reads CASSQVSGTGGRETQYF. For the CDR3, the DNA is TGCGCCAGCAGCCAAGTTTCCGGGACAGGGGGCCGAGAGACCCAGTACTTC.